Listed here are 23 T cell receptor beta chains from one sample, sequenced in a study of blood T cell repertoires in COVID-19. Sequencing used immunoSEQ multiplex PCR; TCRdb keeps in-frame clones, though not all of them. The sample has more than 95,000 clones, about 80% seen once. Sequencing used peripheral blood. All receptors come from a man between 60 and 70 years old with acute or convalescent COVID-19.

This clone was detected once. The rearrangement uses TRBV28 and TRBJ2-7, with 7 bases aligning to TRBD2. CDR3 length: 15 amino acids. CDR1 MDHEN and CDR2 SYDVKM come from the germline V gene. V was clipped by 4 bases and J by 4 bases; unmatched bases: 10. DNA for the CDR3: TGTGCCAGCAGTTCCCGGTGGGAGGGAGGGTACGAGCAGTACTTC. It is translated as CASSSRWEGGYEQYF. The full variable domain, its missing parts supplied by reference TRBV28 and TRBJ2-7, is DVKVTQSSRYLVKRTGEKVFLECVQDMDHENMFWYRQDPGLGLRLIYFSYDVKMKEKGDIPEGYSVSREKKERFSLILESASTNQTSMYLCASSSRWEGGYEQYFGPGTRLTVT.

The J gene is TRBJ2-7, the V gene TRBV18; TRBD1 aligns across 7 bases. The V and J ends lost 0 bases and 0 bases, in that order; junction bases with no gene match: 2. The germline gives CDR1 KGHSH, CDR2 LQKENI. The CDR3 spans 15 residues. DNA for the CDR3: TGTGCCAGCTCACCACCAGGGGGCGCCTCCTACGAGCAGTACTTC. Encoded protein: CASSPPGGASYEQYF. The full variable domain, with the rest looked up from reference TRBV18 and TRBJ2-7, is NAGVMQNPRHLVRRRGQEARLRCSPMKGHSHVYWYRQLPEEGLKFMVYLQKENIIDESGMPKERFSAEFPKEGPSILRIQQVVRGDSAAYFCASSPPGGASYEQYFGPGTRLTVT.

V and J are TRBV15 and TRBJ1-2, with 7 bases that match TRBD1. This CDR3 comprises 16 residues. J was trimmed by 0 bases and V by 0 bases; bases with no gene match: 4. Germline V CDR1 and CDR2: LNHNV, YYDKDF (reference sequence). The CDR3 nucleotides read TGTGCCACCAGCAGAGATGGGACAGCAACTAACTATGGCTACACCTTC. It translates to CATSRDGTATNYGYTF.

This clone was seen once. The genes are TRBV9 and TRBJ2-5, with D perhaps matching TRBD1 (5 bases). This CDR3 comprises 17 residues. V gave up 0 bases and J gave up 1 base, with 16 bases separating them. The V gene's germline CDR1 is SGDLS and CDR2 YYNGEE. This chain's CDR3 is CASSVEGASPFQETQYF. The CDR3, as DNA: TGTGCCAGCAGCGTAGAAGGGGCCTCACCATTCCAAGAGACCCAGTACTTC.

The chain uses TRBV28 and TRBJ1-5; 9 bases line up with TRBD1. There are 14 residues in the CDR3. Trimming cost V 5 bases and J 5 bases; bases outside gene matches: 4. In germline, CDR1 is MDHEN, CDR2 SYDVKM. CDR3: CASSPWTGDQPQHF. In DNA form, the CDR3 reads TGTGCCAGCAGTCCGTGGACAGGGGATCAGCCCCAGCATTTT.

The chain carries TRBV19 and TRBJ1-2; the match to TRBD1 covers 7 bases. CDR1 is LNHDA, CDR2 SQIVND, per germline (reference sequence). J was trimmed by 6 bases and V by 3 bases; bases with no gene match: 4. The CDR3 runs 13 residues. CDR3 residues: CASSIRQGDGYTF. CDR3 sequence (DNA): TGTGCCAGTAGTATCAGGCAGGGGGATGGCTACACCTTC.

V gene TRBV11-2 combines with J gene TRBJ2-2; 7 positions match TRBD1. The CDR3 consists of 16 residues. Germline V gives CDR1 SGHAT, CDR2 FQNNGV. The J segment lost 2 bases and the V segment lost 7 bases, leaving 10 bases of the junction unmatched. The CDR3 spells CASTRRGQVNTGELFF. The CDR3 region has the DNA TGTGCCAGCACCCGAAGGGGGCAGGTTAACACCGGGGAGCTGTTTTTT.

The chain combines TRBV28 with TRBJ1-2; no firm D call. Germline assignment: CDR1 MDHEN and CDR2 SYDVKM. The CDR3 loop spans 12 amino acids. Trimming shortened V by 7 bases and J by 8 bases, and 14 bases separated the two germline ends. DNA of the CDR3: TGTGCCAGCAAGGCGGGGTTGGAGGGCTACACCTTC. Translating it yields CASKAGLEGYTF.

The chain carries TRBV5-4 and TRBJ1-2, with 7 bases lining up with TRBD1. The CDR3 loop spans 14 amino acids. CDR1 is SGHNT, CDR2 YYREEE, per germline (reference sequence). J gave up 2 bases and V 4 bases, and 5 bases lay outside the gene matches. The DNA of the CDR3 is TGTGCCAGCAGCACGGGGACAGAAAACTATGGCTACACCTTC. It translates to CASSTGTENYGYTF. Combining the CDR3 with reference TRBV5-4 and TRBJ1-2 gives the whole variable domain ETGVTQSPTHLIKTRGQQVTLRCSSQSGHNTVSWYQQALGQGPQFIFQYYREEENGRGNFPPRFSGLQFPNYSSELNVNALELDDSALYLCASSTGTENYGYTFGSGTRLTVV.

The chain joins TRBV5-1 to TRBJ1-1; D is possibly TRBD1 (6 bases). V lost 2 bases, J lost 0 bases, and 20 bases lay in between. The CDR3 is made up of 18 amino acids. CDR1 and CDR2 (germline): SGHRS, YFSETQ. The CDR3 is CASSFTAGALRMNTEAFF. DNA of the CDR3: TGCGCCAGCAGCTTCACCGCAGGGGCGTTGAGGATGAACACTGAAGCTTTCTTT.

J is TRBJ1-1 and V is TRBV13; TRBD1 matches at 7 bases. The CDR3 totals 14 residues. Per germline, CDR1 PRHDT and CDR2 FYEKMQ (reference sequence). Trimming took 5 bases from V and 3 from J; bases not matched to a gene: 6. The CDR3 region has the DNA TGTGCCAGCAGCAGGGGACAGCAAGACACTGAAGCTTTCTTT. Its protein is CASSRGQQDTEAFF.

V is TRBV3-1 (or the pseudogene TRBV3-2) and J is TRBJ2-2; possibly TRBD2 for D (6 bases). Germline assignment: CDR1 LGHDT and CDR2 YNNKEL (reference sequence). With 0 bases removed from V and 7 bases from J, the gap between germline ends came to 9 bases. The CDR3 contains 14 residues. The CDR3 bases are TGTGCCAGCAGCCAAGATCACGGGGGCGGGGAGCTGTTTTTT. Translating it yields CASSQDHGGGELFF.

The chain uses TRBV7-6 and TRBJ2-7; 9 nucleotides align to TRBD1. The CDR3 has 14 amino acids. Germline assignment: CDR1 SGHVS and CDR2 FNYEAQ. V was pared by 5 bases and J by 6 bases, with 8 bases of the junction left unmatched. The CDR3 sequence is CASSPSDRGGEQYF. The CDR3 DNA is TGTGCCAGCAGCCCATCGGACAGGGGTGGCGAGCAGTACTTC.

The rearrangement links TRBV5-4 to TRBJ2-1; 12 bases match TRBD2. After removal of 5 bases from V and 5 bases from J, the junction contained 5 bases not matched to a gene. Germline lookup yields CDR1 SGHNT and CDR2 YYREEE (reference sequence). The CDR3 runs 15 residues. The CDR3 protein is CASRAGLAGDNEQFF. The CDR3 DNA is TGTGCCAGCAGAGCGGGACTAGCGGGCGACAATGAGCAGTTCTTC. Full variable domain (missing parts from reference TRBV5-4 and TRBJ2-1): ETGVTQSPTHLIKTRGQQVTLRCSSQSGHNTVSWYQQALGQGPQFIFQYYREEENGRGNFPPRFSGLQFPNYSSELNVNALELDDSALYLCASRAGLAGDNEQFFGPGTRLTVL.

The DNA for the CDR3 is TGTGCCAGCAGTTTTTGGGTAGCGGGAGGCAATGAGCAGTTCTTC. It is translated as CASSFWVAGGNEQFF. This chain links TRBV27 with TRBJ2-1, with 10 bases fitting TRBD2. The CDR3 is 15 residues long. V gave up 3 bases and J gave up 6 bases; unmatched junction bases: 5. Germline assignment: CDR1 MNHEY and CDR2 SMNVEV (reference sequence).

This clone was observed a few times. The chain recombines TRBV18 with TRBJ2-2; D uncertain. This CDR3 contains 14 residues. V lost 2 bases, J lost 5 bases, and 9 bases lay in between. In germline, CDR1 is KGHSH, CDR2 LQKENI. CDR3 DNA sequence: TGTGCCAGCTCACCATCAGGTTCGACCGGGGAGCTGTTTTTT. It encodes CASSPSGSTGELFF.

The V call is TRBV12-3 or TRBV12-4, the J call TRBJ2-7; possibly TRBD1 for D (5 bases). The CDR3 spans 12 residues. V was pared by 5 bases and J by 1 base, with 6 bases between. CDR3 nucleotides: TGTGCCAGCAGTCCAGGGTCCTACGAGCAGTACTTC. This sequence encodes CASSPGSYEQYF.

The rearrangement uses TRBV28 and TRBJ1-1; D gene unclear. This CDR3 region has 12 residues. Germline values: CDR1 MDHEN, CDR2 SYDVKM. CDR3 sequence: CVCGSGDFRAFF. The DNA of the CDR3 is TGTGTATGTGGGAGTGGGGATTTTAGGGCTTTCTTT. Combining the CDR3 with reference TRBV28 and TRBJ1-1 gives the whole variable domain DVKVTQSSRYLVKRTGEKVFLECVQDMDHENMFWYRQDPGLGLRLIYFSYDVKMKEKGDIPEGYSVSREKKERFSLILESASTNQTSMYLCVCGSGDFRAFFGQGTRLTVV.

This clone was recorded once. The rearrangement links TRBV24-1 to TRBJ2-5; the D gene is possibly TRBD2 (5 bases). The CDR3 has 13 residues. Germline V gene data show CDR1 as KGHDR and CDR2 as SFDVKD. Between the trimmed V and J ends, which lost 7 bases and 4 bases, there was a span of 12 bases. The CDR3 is CATREEGGETQYF. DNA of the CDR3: TGTGCCACCAGGGAAGAAGGAGGAGAGACCCAGTACTTC.

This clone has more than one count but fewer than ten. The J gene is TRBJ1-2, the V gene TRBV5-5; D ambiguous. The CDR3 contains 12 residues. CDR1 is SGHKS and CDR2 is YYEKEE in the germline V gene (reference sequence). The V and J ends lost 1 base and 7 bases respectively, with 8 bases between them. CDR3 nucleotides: TGTGCCAGCAGCTTGCCCTCCCCTGGCTACACCTTC. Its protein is CASSLPSPGYTF.

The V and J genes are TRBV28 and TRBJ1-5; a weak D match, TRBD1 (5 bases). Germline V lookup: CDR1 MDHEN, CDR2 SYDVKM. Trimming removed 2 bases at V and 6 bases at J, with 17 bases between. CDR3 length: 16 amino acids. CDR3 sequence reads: CASSLGRGAAAQPQHF. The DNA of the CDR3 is TGTGCCAGCAGTTTAGGCCGTGGGGCAGCAGCTCAGCCCCAGCATTTT.

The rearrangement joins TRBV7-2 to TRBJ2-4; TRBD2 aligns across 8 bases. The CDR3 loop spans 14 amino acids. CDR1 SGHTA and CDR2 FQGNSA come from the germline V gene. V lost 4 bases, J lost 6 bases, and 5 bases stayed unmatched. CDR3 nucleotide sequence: TGTGCCAGCAGCTATCGGGAGGGCGGAAACATTCAGTACTTC. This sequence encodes CASSYREGGNIQYF.

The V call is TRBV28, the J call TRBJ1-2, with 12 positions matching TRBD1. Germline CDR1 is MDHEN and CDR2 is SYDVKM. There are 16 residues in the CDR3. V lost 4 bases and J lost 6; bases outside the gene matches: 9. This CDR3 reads CASSSGDRGRRHGYTF. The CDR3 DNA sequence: TGTGCCAGCAGTTCGGGGGACAGGGGGCGCCGCCATGGCTACACCTTC.